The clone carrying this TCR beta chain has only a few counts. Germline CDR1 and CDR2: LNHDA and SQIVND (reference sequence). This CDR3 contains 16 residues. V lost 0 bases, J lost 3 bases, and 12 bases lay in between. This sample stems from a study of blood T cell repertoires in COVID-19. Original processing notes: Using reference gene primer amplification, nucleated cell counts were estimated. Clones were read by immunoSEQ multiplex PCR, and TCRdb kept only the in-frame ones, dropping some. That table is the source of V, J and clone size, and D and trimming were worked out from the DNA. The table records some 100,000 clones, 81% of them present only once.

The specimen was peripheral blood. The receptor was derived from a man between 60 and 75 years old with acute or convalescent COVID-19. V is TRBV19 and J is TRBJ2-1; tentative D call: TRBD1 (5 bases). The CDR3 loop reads CASSIDLGQYYNEQFF. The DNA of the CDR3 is TGTGCCAGTAGTATAGATCTGGGGCAGTACTACAATGAGCAGTTCTTC. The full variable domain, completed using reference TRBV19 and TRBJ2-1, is DGGITQSPKYLFRKEGQNVTLSCEQNLNHDAMYWYRQDPGQGLRLIYYSQIVNDFQKGDIAEGYSVSREKKESFPLTVTSAQKNPTAFYLCASSIDLGQYYNEQFFGPGTRLTVL.